The 11 T cell receptor beta chains presented below share a single source sample, sequenced in a study of cytomegalovirus exposure and HLA in healthy donors. This PCR relied on a set of 60 Vbeta primers and 13 Jbeta primers. Method: immunoSEQ multiplex PCR; TCRdb's copy keeps in-frame clones and lacks some. The sample holds 150,000 or so clones, under 85% seen once. Sequences were obtained from PBMCs. The receptors derive from a man in his late teens or twenties in good health and CMV-seronegative.

V usage is TRBV4-2 and J usage is TRBJ2-7; possibly TRBD1 for D (5 bases). Trimming stripped 2 bases from V and 1 base from J, with 18 bases between. The CDR3 contains 17 residues. Germline V CDR1 and CDR2: LGHNA, YNFKEQ. The CDR3 reads CASSQLLSRDRSYEQYF. CDR3 nucleotides: TGTGCCAGCAGCCAATTATTGTCTCGAGACAGATCCTACGAGCAGTACTTC.

This chain links TRBV7-2 with TRBJ1-2; 10 bases align to TRBD1. CDR3 length: 14 amino acids. V was clipped by 5 bases and J by 7 bases; unmatched bases: 7. Germline V gene lookup returns CDR1 SGHTA and CDR2 FQGNSA. CDR3 sequence (DNA): TGTGCCAGCAGCACCCGACAGGGGGCTCTTGGCTACACCTTC. Its protein product is CASSTRQGALGYTF.

The chain has TRBV5-6 and TRBJ2-5, with 8 bases identical to TRBD2. The V gene's germline CDR1 is SGHDT and CDR2 YYEEEE. This CDR3 is 14 amino acids long. J was trimmed by 4 bases and V by 5 bases; bases with no gene match: 7. Written as DNA, the CDR3 is TGTGCCAGCAGACGACTAGCGCGGGGAGAGACCCAGTACTTC. Translating gives CASRRLARGETQYF.

This clone has only a few counts. The chain carries TRBV6-1 and TRBJ2-3; D is possibly TRBD2 (6 bases). Trimming stripped 0 bases from V and 12 bases from J, with 13 bases between. The CDR3 covers 13 residues. Germline CDR1 MNHNS, CDR2 SASEGT. CDR3 in amino acids: CASSEAPVRGQYF. The CDR3 nucleotides read TGTGCCAGCAGTGAAGCACCGGTGCGGGGTCAGTATTTT.

About this clone itself: A junction boundary mismatches the germline segment, possibly from a read error. The CDR3 sequence: CSSTPWGPMNTEAFF. For the CDR3, the DNA is TGTTCCAGCACTCCCTGGGGGCCCATGAACACTGAAGCTTTCTTT. The chain links TRBV7-9 to TRBJ1-1, with D maybe TRBD1 (6 bases). Per the germline V gene, CDR1 is SEHNR and CDR2 is FQNEAQ (reference sequence). This CDR3 has 15 residues.

This sequence joins TRBV7-6 and TRBJ2-7; D perhaps matches TRBD2 (7 bases). Between the trimmed V and J ends, which lost 2 bases and 0 bases, there was a span of 11 bases. Germline assignment: CDR1 SGHVS and CDR2 FNYEAQ. The CDR3 runs 15 residues. Here the CDR3 reads CASSLSGGPSYEQYF. The CDR3, as DNA: TGTGCCAGCAGCTTATCGGGGGGCCCCTCCTACGAGCAGTACTTC.

The V call is TRBV7-2, the J call TRBJ2-1; TRBD2 matches at 9 bases. The CDR3 is 15 residues long. CDR1 is SGHTA and CDR2 is FQGNSA in the germline V gene. J gave up 4 bases and V 2 bases, and 3 bases lay outside the gene matches. CDR3 sequence (DNA): TGTGCCAGCAGCTTAAGTAGCGGGGGATACAATGAGCAGTTCTTC. This encodes CASSLSSGGYNEQFF. The full variable domain, rest sourced from reference TRBV7-2 and TRBJ2-1, is GAGVSQSPSNKVTEKGKDVELRCDPISGHTALYWYRQSLGQGLEFLIYFQGNSAPDKSGLPSDRFSAERTGGSVSTLTIQRTQQEDSAVYLCASSLSSGGYNEQFFGPGTRLTVL.

V is TRBV11-2 and J is TRBJ1-5, with D possibly matching TRBD1 (5 bases). V lost 3 bases to trimming and J lost 5 bases, with 8 bases between them. The CDR3 sequence is 13 residues long. The germline gives CDR1 SGHAT, CDR2 FQNNGV. The CDR3 DNA sequence: TGTGCCAGCAGCTTCTCGGGGGATCAGCCCCAGCATTTT. Its protein is CASSFSGDQPQHF.

The gene calls are TRBV5-1 and TRBJ2-7, with D perhaps TRBD1 (7 bases). The CDR3 has 12 amino acids. V was trimmed by 1 base and J by 6 bases, leaving 8 bases between them. Germline V lookup: CDR1 SGHRS, CDR2 YFSETQ. CDR3 bases: TGCGCCAGCAGCTTGCAGGGGGGCGAGCAGTACGTC. Protein sequence: CASSLQGGEQYV.

This clone was observed a few times. CDR3 DNA: TGTGCCAGCGTCGGGACAGCTGGAAACACCATATATTTT. This gives the protein CASVGTAGNTIYF. The chain combines TRBV28 with TRBJ1-3; the match to TRBD1 covers 7 bases. Trimming removed 8 bases from V and 2 bases from J; junction bases left unmatched: 3. Germline lookup yields CDR1 MDHEN and CDR2 SYDVKM. This CDR3 is built from 13 residues.

This chain links TRBV5-1 with TRBJ2-2; the match to TRBD2 covers 7 bases. The V segment lost 2 bases and the J segment 1 base; nucleotides outside the gene matches: 5. This CDR3 is built from 16 residues. Germline V gene data show CDR1 as SGHRS and CDR2 as YFSETQ. CDR3 in amino acids: CASSFIAGRNTGELFF. The CDR3 DNA reads as TGCGCCAGCAGCTTCATAGCGGGTAGGAACACCGGGGAGCTGTTTTTT.